This T cell receptor beta chain stems from a study of T cells in localized non-small cell lung cancer. Study-level results: Compared with tumor, uninvolved adjacent lung displayed greater T cell clonality, ranking highest overall. Longer overall survival was seen with higher T cell density measured in blood. Paired adjacent lung recovered a median about 60 of the top 100 tumor clones.

Germline loops: CDR1 MNHEY, CDR2 SMNVEV (reference sequence). The length of the CDR3 is 15 residues. V shed 4 bases and J shed 3 bases, with 16 bases lying between them. The repertoire was sequenced with immunoSEQ multiplex PCR; TCRdb's copy has only in-frame clones and lacks some. The table has some 130,000 clones, around 90% seen once. As regards this clone: The antigen is unknown.

The chain recombines TRBV27 with TRBJ2-7; weak D call: TRBD1 (6 bases). The sample was peripheral blood, taken before any cancer treatment. This sequence originates from a female donor aged 60 or older with stage I lung adenocarcinoma. The CDR3 loop reads CASSWSGTNYYEQYF. Written as DNA, the CDR3 is TGTGCCAGCAGTTGGTCCGGGACAAACTACTACGAGCAGTACTTC.